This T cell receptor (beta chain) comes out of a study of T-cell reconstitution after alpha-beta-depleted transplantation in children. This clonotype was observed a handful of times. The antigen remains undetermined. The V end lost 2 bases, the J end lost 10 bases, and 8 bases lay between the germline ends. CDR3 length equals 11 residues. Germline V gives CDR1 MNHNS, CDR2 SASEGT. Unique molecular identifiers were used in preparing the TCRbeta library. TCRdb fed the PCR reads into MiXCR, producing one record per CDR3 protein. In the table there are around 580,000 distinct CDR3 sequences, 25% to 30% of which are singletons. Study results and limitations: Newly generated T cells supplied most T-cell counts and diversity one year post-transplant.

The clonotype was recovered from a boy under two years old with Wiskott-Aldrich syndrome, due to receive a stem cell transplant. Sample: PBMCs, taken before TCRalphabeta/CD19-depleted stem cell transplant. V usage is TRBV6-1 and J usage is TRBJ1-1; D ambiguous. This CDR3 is CASSEKVGAFF. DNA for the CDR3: TGTGCCAGCAGTGAAAAGGTAGGAGCTTTCTTT.